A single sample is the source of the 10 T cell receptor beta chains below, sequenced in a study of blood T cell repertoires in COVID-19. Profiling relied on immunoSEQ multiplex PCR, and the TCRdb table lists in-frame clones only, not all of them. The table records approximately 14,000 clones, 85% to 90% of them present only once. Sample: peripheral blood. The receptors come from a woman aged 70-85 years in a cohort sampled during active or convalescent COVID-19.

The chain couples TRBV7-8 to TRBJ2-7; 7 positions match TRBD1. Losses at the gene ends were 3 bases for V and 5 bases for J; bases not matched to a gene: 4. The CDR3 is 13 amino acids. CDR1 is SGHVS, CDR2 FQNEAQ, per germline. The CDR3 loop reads CASSLDRTHEQYF. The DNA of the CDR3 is TGTGCCAGCAGCTTGGACAGGACTCACGAGCAGTACTTC. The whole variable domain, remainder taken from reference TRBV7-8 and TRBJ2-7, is GAGVSQSPRYKVAKRGQDVALRCDPISGHVSLFWYQQALGQGPEFLTYFQNEAQLDKSGLPSDRFFAERPEGSVSTLKIQRTQQEDSAVYLCASSLDRTHEQYFGPGTRLTVT.

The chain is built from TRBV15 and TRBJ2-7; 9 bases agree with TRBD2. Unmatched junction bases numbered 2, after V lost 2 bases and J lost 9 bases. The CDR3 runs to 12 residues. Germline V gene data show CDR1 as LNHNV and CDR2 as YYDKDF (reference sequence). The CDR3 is CATSRLAGLQYF. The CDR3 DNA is TGTGCCACCAGCAGACTAGCGGGGCTGCAGTACTTC. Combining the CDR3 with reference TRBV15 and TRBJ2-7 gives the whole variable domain DAMVIQNPRYQVTQFGKPVTLSCSQTLNHNVMYWYQQKSSQAPKLLFHYYDKDFNNEADTPDNFQSRRPNTSFCFLDIRSPGLGDTAMYLCATSRLAGLQYFGPGTRLTVT.

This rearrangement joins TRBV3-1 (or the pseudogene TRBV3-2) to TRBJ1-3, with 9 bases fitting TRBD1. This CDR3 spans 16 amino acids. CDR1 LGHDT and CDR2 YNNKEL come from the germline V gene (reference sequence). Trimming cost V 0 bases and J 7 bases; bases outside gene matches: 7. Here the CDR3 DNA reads TGTGCCAGCAGCCAAGACCCGACAGGGGGTCTGAACACCATATATTTT. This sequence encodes CASSQDPTGGLNTIYF.

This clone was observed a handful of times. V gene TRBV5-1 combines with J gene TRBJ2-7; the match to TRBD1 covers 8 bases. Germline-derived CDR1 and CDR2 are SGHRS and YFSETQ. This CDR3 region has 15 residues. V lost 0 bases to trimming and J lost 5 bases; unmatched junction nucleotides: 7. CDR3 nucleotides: TGCGCCAGCAGCTTGGGCCAGGGGGCTTTCCACGAGCAGTACTTC. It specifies CASSLGQGAFHEQYF. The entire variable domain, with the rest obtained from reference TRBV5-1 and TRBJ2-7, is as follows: KAGVTQTPRYLIKTRGQQVTLSCSPISGHRSVSWYQQTPGQGLQFLFEYFSETQRNKGNFPGRFSGRQFSNSRSEMNVSTLELGDSALYLCASSLGQGAFHEQYFGPGTRLTVT.

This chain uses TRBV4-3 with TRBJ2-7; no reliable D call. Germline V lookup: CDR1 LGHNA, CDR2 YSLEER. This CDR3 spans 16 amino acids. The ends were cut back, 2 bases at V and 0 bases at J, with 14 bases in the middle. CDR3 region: CASSQTPSGGSYEQYF. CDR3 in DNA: TGCGCCAGCAGCCAAACCCCATCCGGCGGCTCCTACGAGCAGTACTTC.

CDR3: CASSPRQGSGNTIYF. In nucleotides, the CDR3 is TGTGCCAGCAGCCCAAGACAGGGCTCTGGAAACACCATATATTTT. The chain recombines TRBV7-2 with TRBJ1-3, with 7 bases that match TRBD1. The germline V gene has CDR1 SGHTA and CDR2 FQGNSA. The CDR3 spans 15 residues. V was clipped by 5 bases and J by 0 bases; unmatched bases: 4.

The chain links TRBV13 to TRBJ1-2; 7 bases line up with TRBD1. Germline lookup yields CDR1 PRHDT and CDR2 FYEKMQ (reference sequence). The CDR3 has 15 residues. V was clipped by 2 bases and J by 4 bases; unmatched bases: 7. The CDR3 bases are TGTGCCAGCAGCTTACGGGAGGGGGCAAGCTATGGCTACACCTTC. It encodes CASSLREGASYGYTF.

CDR3 nucleotides: TGTGCCAGCAGTTATGGGACTAGCGGGGGGGCCTACGAGCAGTACTTC. This gives the protein CASSYGTSGGAYEQYF. V and J are TRBV6-5 and TRBJ2-7; 16 bases line up with TRBD2. The trim removed 3 bases at V and 2 bases at J, leaving 1 base unmatched. The CDR3 is made up of 16 amino acids. In germline, CDR1 is MNHEY, CDR2 SVGAGI.

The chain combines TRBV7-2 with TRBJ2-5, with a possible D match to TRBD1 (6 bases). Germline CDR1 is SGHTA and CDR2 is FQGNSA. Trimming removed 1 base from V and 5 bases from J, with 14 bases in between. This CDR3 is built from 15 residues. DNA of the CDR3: TGTGCCAGCAGCTTAGACAGGGCCGGCGGGGAGACCCAGTACTTC. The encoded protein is CASSLDRAGGETQYF.

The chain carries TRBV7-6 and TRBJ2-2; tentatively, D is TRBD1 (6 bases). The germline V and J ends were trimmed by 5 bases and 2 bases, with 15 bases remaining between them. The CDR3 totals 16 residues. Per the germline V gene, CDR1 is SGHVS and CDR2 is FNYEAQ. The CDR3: CASSPIRGPNTGELFF. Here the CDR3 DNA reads TGTGCCAGCAGCCCTATCAGGGGTCCCAACACCGGGGAGCTGTTTTTT.